This TCR beta chain was captured in a study of blood T cell repertoires in COVID-19 (TCRdb year 2020). Broadly, across the study: Samples covering the acute and convalescent phases of COVID-19 were provided by collaborators in the United States, Italy and Spain. The material from the prospective study consisted of cDNA or gDNA derived from T cells, B-cell-depleted T cells, or PBMCs. Samples were obtained from the ongoing ImmuneRACE study (first 160 participants) and from over a thousand subjects provided by 6 global collaborators. Nearly every sample came with metadata listing a de-identified subject ID, COVID-19 status, age in years and sex. Where available, HLA class I and class II types were taken from metadata supplied by the sample provider and were not determined by assay-based typing. A freely available public database, intended as a resource for researchers studying the immune response to SARS-CoV-2, is where the repertoires were released. Subjects who had been exposed to COVID-19, were actively infected with it, or had recovered from it provided the deeply sampled blood TCRbeta repertoires that made up the dataset. Beyond this particular receptor, the publication reports: The amount of clinical and demographic metadata varied by source and participant and was provided uncurated.

Participants in the prospective study were enrolled through a virtual design, were aged 18 to 89 years, and lived in about 25 United States geographic areas. Cohort assignment in the prospective study relied on participant-reported clinical history from a screening survey and a study questionnaire. Each participant in the prospective study had whole blood, serum and a nasopharyngeal or oropharyngeal swab collected by mobile phlebotomists. Over an approximately 2-month period, participants in the prospective study had the option of providing additional blood draws and questionnaires. Before DNA extraction, prospective study blood samples were shipped either frozen or at room temperature. A remark on this clone: It lacks a known antigen. Base-call qualities are not available, and no considerably larger clone is one nucleotide away.

Between the V and J ends, shortened by 4 bases and 6 bases respectively, the junction contains 16 bases. Including cysteine and phenylalanine, the CDR3 has 14 amino acids. Only the CDR3 part of the read is kept: 42 bases, read in frame from the first base. In the germline V gene (reference sequence), CDR1 corresponds to LNHDA and CDR2 to SQIVND. The immunoSEQ Assay, a bias-controlled multiplex PCR, was used to amplify TCRbeta CDR3 regions from genomic DNA. The published analysis was carried out like this. Within the assay, amplification of reference gene primers was used to estimate how many nucleated cells each sample contained. Sequence reads were collapsed and filtered to measure the absolute abundance of every unique TCRbeta CDR3 rearrangement. For each sample, productive Simpson clonality was calculated as the square root of Simpson's diversity index across productive rearrangements. Held by TCRdb, this immuneACCESS table contains in-frame sequences only and omits some clones. Under half of the omission traces to an unresolved V gene where checked; the cause of the rest is unknown. The V and J calls and the clone size are those of that table, but D and trimming were determined from the DNA. Across this sample there are 340,000 or so clones, with approximately 86% seen only once. The ten biggest clones cover roughly 4.2% of the sample.

The chain links TRBV19 with TRBJ2-7; a weak D assignment points to TRBD1 (6 bases agree). What was sequenced was PBMCs or T cells enriched from blood (not recorded which). The origin of this receptor is a woman aged 35 to 49 with acute COVID-19. The DNA sequence follows: TGTGCCAGTAGTAAATGGGCAGGGGAGAGCGAGCAGTACTTC. The translation is CASSKWAGESEQYF.